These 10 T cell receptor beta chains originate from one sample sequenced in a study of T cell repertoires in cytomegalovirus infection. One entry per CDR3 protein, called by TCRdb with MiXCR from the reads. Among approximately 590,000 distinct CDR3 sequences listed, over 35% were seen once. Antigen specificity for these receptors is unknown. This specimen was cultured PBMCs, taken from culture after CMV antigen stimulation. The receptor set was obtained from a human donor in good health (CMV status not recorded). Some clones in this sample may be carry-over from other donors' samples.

The DNA of the CDR3 is TGTGCCAGCAGCTTATACAGGCCGGACGAGCAGTACTTC. Translation: CASSLYRPDEQYF. V usage is TRBV7-2 and J usage is TRBJ2-7, with D perhaps TRBD1 (5 bases). Looked up from germline, CDR1 is SGHTA and CDR2 is FQGNSA. V lost 2 bases and J 5 bases, leaving 10 bases between the germline ends. The CDR3 length is 13 residues.

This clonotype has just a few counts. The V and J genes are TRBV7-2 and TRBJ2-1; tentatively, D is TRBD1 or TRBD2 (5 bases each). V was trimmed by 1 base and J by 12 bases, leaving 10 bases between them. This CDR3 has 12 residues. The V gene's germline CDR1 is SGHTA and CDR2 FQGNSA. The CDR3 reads CASSLVGVGQFF. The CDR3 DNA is TGTGCCAGCAGCTTAGTGGGGGTAGGGCAGTTCTTC.

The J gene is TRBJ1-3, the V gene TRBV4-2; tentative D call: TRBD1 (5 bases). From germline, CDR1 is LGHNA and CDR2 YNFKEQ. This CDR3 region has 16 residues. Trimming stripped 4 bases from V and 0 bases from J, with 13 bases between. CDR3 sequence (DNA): TGTGCCAGCAGCCTAACAGGCCTAGCCTCTGGAAACACCATATATTTT. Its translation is CASSLTGLASGNTIYF.

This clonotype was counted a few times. The CDR3 region is CASSARAGAGGEQFF. CDR3 bases: TGTGCCAGCAGTGCACGAGCGGGAGCCGGGGGGGAGCAGTTCTTC. This chain uses TRBV6-1 with TRBJ2-1; TRBD2 agrees at 8 bases. This CDR3 is 15 amino acids long. V lost 4 bases to trimming and J lost 10 bases; unmatched junction nucleotides: 12. Germline V lookup: CDR1 MNHNS, CDR2 SASEGT.

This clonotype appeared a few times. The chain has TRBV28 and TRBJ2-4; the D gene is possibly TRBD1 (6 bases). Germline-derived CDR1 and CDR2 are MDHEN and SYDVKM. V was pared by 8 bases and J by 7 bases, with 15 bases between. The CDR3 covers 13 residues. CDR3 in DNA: TGTGCCAGCCCAGGACAGAAGGAGAACATTCAGTACTTC. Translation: CASPGQKENIQYF.

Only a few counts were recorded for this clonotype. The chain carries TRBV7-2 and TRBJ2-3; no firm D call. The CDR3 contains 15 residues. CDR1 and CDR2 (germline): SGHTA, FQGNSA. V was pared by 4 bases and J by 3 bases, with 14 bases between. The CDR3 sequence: CASSYTNVPTDTQYF. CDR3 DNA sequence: TGTGCCAGCAGCTACACAAACGTTCCGACAGATACGCAGTATTTT.

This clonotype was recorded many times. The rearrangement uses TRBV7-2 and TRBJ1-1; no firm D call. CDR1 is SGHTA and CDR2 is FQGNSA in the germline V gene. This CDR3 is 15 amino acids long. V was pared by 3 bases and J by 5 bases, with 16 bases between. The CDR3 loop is CASSLYLKGSTEAFF. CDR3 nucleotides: TGTGCCAGCAGCTTGTACCTTAAAGGGTCGACTGAAGCTTTCTTT.

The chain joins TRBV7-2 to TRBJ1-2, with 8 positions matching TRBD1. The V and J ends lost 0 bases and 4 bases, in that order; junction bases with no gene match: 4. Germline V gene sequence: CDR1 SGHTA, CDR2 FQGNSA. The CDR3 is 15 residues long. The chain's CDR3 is CASSLASQGAYGYTF. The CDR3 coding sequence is TGTGCCAGCAGCTTAGCTTCGCAGGGGGCCTATGGCTACACCTTC.

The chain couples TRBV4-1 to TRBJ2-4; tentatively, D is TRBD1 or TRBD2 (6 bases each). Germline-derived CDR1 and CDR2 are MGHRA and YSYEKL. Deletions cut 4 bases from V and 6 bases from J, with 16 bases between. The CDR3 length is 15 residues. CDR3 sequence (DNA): TGCGCCAGCAGCCTAAACAGGGAGGCTGGAAACATTCAGTACTTC. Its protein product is CASSLNREAGNIQYF.

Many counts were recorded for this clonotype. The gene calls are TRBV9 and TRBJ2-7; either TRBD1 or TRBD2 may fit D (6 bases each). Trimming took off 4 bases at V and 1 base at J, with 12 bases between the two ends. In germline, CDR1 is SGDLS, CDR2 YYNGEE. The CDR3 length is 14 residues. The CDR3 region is CASSPGGTSYEQYF. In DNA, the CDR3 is TGTGCCAGCAGCCCTGGGGGGACATCCTACGAGCAGTACTTC. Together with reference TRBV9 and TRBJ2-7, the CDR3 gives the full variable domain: DSGVTQTPKHLITATGQRVTLRCSPRSGDLSVYWYQQSLDQGLQFLIQYYNGEERAKGNILERFSAQQFPDLHSELNLSSLELGDSALYFCASSPGGTSYEQYFGPGTRLTVT.